These T cell receptor beta chains were read from a single sample in a study of cytomegalovirus exposure and HLA in healthy donors. Repertoires were generated with immunoSEQ multiplex PCR, while TCRdb's copy carries only in-frame clones and drops some. The data show about 110,000 clones, approximately 80% seen once. The sequenced sample was PBMCs. The source of these receptors is a woman in her 30s in good health and CMV-seronegative. The CDR3 runs from the conserved cysteine through the conserved F or W. The order of the fields is D gene, V gene, J gene, CDR3 protein. The D gene is left open where the match is weak.

d_call: .
v_call: TRBV30
j_call: TRBJ1-5
cdr3_aa: CAWSTYSNQPQHF

d_call: .
v_call: TRBV9
j_call: TRBJ1-2
cdr3_aa: CASSVTDLGGPYGYTF

d_call: .
v_call: TRBV2
j_call: TRBJ1-5
cdr3_aa: CASSGSQGLGQPQHF

d_call: TRBD1
v_call: TRBV4-3
j_call: TRBJ1-1
cdr3_aa: CASAQHRDRGYTEAFF

d_call: .
v_call: TRBV7-6
j_call: TRBJ1-1
cdr3_aa: CASSSVDRNTEAFF

d_call: TRBD2
v_call: TRBV10-1
j_call: TRBJ2-2
cdr3_aa: CASSGAGKNTGELFF

d_call: TRBD1
v_call: TRBV6-5
j_call: TRBJ1-2
cdr3_aa: CASSYGTVDGYTF

d_call: TRBD1
v_call: TRBV6-5
j_call: TRBJ1-4
cdr3_aa: CASSYSTGGHEKLFF

d_call: .
v_call: TRBV6-1
j_call: TRBJ2-7
cdr3_aa: CASSDGRSEQYF

d_call: .
v_call: TRBV7-2
j_call: TRBJ1-6
cdr3_aa: CASSILSGLSNSPLHF

d_call: .
v_call: TRBV29-1
j_call: TRBJ1-3
cdr3_aa: CSVHFTGNTIYF

d_call: TRBD1
v_call: TRBV6-6
j_call: TRBJ1-1
cdr3_aa: CASSYGNRGRPEAFF

d_call: TRBD1
v_call: TRBV5-6
j_call: TRBJ2-1
cdr3_aa: CASSSTGNEQFF

d_call: TRBD1
v_call: TRBV7-9
j_call: TRBJ2-7
cdr3_aa: CASSLVISGGTYEQYF

d_call: .
v_call: TRBV19
j_call: TRBJ1-1
cdr3_aa: CASSIGGSSEAFF

d_call: .
v_call: TRBV6-6
j_call: TRBJ1-2
cdr3_aa: CATVDAGNYGYTF

d_call: TRBD2
v_call: TRBV25-1
j_call: TRBJ2-3
cdr3_aa: CASSETSGRRLYTDTQYF

d_call: .
v_call: TRBV5-6
j_call: TRBJ1-1
cdr3_aa: CASSLGVLLVGFF

d_call: TRBD2
v_call: TRBV18
j_call: TRBJ2-1
cdr3_aa: CASSRPGLSGAYNEQFF

d_call: TRBD2
v_call: TRBV6-1
j_call: TRBJ2-3
cdr3_aa: CASSVTSGSSDTQYF

d_call: TRBD1
v_call: TRBV10-1
j_call: TRBJ1-1
cdr3_aa: CASSDYPGQGGGTEAFF

d_call: .
v_call: TRBV5-6
j_call: TRBJ1-2
cdr3_aa: CASSLSRRNYGYTF

d_call: .
v_call: TRBV6-6
j_call: TRBJ1-6
cdr3_aa: CASSYSQGRNSPLHF

d_call: .
v_call: TRBV18
j_call: TRBJ2-2
cdr3_aa: CASSPRQGFSGELFF

d_call: .
v_call: TRBV15
j_call: TRBJ1-2
cdr3_aa: CATSGFIGLGDGYTF

d_call: .
v_call: TRBV9
j_call: TRBJ1-2
cdr3_aa: CASSVAMSDGYTF

d_call: TRBD1
v_call: TRBV4-1
j_call: TRBJ1-1
cdr3_aa: CASSQEDRVVSEAFF

d_call: TRBD2
v_call: TRBV4-3
j_call: TRBJ2-3
cdr3_aa: CASSQRGGGSTDTQYF

d_call: .
v_call: TRBV11-3
j_call: TRBJ1-1
cdr3_aa: CASSLGGEGNTEAFF

d_call: TRBD1
v_call: TRBV7-6
j_call: TRBJ2-2
cdr3_aa: CASSLVQARQGNTGELFF

d_call: TRBD2
v_call: TRBV4-3
j_call: TRBJ2-7
cdr3_aa: CASSQERGAQDEQYF

d_call: TRBD1
v_call: TRBV6-5
j_call: TRBJ1-2
cdr3_aa: CASKVQGAYGYTF

d_call: .
v_call: TRBV9
j_call: TRBJ1-5
cdr3_aa: CASSAYDGGGPQHF

d_call: .
v_call: TRBV5-1
j_call: TRBJ1-1
cdr3_aa: CASSLAVRPDEAFF

d_call: .
v_call: TRBV30
j_call: TRBJ1-5
cdr3_aa: CAWRDGAGPQHF